These 2 T cell receptor beta chains came from one sample sequenced in a study of blood T cells in healthy people across ages. A sample-barcoded 5' primer and a J-beta primer mix were used in a second PCR of roughly 7 to 11 cycles. One entry per CDR3 protein, called by TCRdb with MiXCR from the 5' RACE reads. The sample includes 550,000 to 750,000 distinct CDR3 sequences, around 21% of them seen just once. Sequencing was performed on blood. The receptors here all came from a man between 65 and 80 years old in good health.

The chain recombines TRBV12-5 with TRBJ1-1; 7 nucleotides line up with TRBD1. The CDR3 consists of 13 residues. The V gene end was trimmed by 2 bases and the J gene end by 7 bases; junction bases not matched to a gene: 4. Germline V gives CDR1 LGHNT, CDR2 FRNRAP. The chain's CDR3 is CASGLSGQYEAFF. The DNA for the CDR3 is TGTGCTAGTGGTTTGTCGGGACAGTATGAAGCTTTCTTT.

The V gene is TRBV5-1, the J gene TRBJ2-3, with 7 bases that match TRBD1. The CDR3 is made up of 12 amino acids. Germline lookup yields CDR1 SGHRS and CDR2 YFSETQ. V lost 5 bases and J lost 7; bases outside the gene matches: 4. CDR3 bases: TGCGCCAGCAGTCCACAGGGGAATACGCAGTATTTT. This encodes CASSPQGNTQYF.